This paragraph reports one T cell receptor (beta chain). Authors' methods: How many nucleated cells were present was estimated from reference gene primer amplification. Measured with immunoSEQ multiplex PCR; TCRdb has only the in-frame clones, and not every one. Clone size and the V and J calls come from that table; the DNA yielded D and trimming. The sample has under 250,000 clones, 80% to 90% seen once; the top ten hold around 1.7%. With V trimmed by 4 bases and J by 9 bases, 5 bases remained unmatched. Germline V gives CDR1 PRHDT, CDR2 FYEKMQ (reference sequence). The CDR3 is made up of 14 amino acids. The sample comes from a study of blood T cell repertoires in COVID-19. The age range of participants was about 18 to 90 years, with residence in about 25 US areas.

The origin of this receptor is a man in his forties who had recovered from COVID-19. The rearrangement uses TRBV13 and TRBJ1-6, with 8 bases identical to TRBD1. Source material: PBMCs or T cells enriched from blood (not recorded which). CDR3 DNA sequence: TGTGCCAGCAGCTCTTCAGGGGGCGCTTCACCCCTCCACTTT. Protein: CASSSSGGASPLHF.